Only a few counts were recorded for the clone carrying this T cell receptor (beta chain). Its antigen is unknown. This entry belongs to a study of T cells in Graves' hyperthyroidism and ophthalmopathy. Study-wide findings and caveats: Median prediction lead before ophthalmopathy onset was about 6.3 months with the model.

The CDR3 sequence is 15 residues long. Germline V gives CDR1 DFQATT, CDR2 SNEGSKA (reference sequence). Deletions cut 0 bases from V and 6 bases from J, with 16 bases between. Diagnosing involved the use of clinical symptoms, serum thyroxine and TRAb, thyroid ultrasound and orbital computed tomography. PBMCs were obtained from 10 ml fresh peripheral blood. RNA transcripts provided the source from which TCR beta CDR3 regions were amplified. Carried out on the TCR CDR3, a first-round RT-PCR used the HTBI primer set. MiXCR, run by TCRdb on the multiplex PCR reads, gives a single entry per CDR3 protein. In the table there are approximately 530,000 distinct CDR3 sequences, 15% to 20% of which are singletons.

Sequencing was done on a sample of blood. The chain joins TRBV20-1 to TRBJ2-3; unclear D gene. This clonotype was sampled from a man aged 35 to 55 with Graves' ophthalmopathy. Here the CDR3 reads CSARDLTRDQDTQYF. The CDR3, as DNA: TGCAGTGCTAGAGATTTGACCCGCGATCAGGATACGCAGTATTTT.